Its frequency marks the clone carrying this T cell receptor (beta chain) as medium-sized. What it binds is unknown. Germline values: CDR1 DFQATT, CDR2 SNEGSKA (reference sequence). This CDR3 contains 14 residues. These data come from a study of CXCR3-negative and CXCR3-positive naive CD8 T cells. Whole-study results and caveats: Memory cells showed distinct TRBV-TRBJ patterns, while the two naive subsets matched.

All TRB cDNA libraries came from 5' RACE performed with UMI labels. TCRdb re-analyzed the 5' RACE reads; it lists each CDR3 protein once, without DNA. The sample totals 5,500 to 8,000 distinct CDR3 sequences. Naive CD8+ T cells showed CD45RO-CCR7+CD27+CD95-. The source material was naive CXCR3- CD8+ T cells from blood. The sample's subset: CD45RO-CCR7+CD27+CD95- naive CD8+ T cells lacking CXCR3 (TNR3-). The source of this sequence is a human donor in good health. Some clones in this sample may be carry-over from other donors' samples. J is TRBJ2-1 and V is TRBV20-1. CDR3 sequence reads: CSARDLGKANEQFF.